Below, 24 T cell receptor beta chains from the same sample are listed, as sequenced in a study of a mutant IDH1 vaccine in newly diagnosed glioma. Sequencing was performed with immunoSEQ multiplex PCR; in TCRdb, only in-frame clones are kept and a portion is missing. Altogether about 32,000 clones are present, around 82% being singletons, with the ten largest covering about 11%. Antigens of these TCRs are unknown. The time point denotes: week 35, safety follow-up. In the vaccine, a single dose held 300 ug of the mutant IDH1 20-mer peptide, along with topical imiquimod. Here the sequenced sample was PBMCs, taken from a glioma patient whose treatment included an IDH1 peptide vaccine. These receptors were collected from a woman aged 35 to 49 with glioma.

The V gene is TRBV10-2, the J gene TRBJ2-7, with a weak D call TRBD1 (6 bases). Germline CDR1 and CDR2: WSHSY and SAAADI. CDR3 size: 15 residues. Trimming removed 8 bases from V and 4 bases from J, with 21 bases in between. CDR3 sequence (DNA): TGCGCCAGCGAAGATACCGAGACAGGCAATTACGAGCAGTACTTC. Translation gives CASEDTETGNYEQYF.

The chain couples TRBV19 to TRBJ2-3, with 10 bases that match TRBD2. This CDR3 contains 18 residues. CDR1 LNHDA and CDR2 SQIVND come from the germline V gene (reference sequence). V was clipped by 1 base and J by 0 bases; unmatched bases: 7. The CDR3 nucleotides are TGTGCCAGTAGTATAGTAGCGGGGGGTCTATATAGCACAGATACGCAGTATTTT. It encodes CASSIVAGGLYSTDTQYF.

This clone appeared once. CDR3 sequence (DNA): TGTGCCAGCAGCTTGAGGGAAAAGAGAGCCCAGTACTTC. Translating it yields CASSLREKRAQYF. The V and J genes are TRBV5-6 and TRBJ2-5; unclear D gene. CDR1 SGHDT and CDR2 YYEEEE come from the germline V gene. This CDR3 spans 13 amino acids. Trimming cost V 1 base and J 9 bases, with 13 bases left between them.

The chain is built from TRBV7-9 and TRBJ2-5; 13 nucleotides agree with TRBD2. The germline V gene has CDR1 SEHNR and CDR2 FQNEAQ (reference sequence). There are 17 residues in the CDR3. After removal of 1 base from V and 1 base from J, the junction contained 3 bases not matched to a gene. The DNA of the CDR3 is TGTGCCAGCAGCTTAGGACTAGCGGGGGGTCTCCAAGAGACCCAGTACTTC. As protein: CASSLGLAGGLQETQYF.

For the CDR3, the DNA is TGTGCCAGCAGTCACGGGGTTGGCTACACCTTC. This gives the protein CASSHGVGYTF. J is TRBJ1-2 and V is TRBV6-6, with D uncertain. Trimming removed 5 bases at V and 7 bases at J, with 8 bases between. This CDR3 is built from 11 residues. Germline CDR1 is MNHNY and CDR2 is SVGAGI (reference sequence).

This chain uses TRBV5-4 with TRBJ2-1; weak D call: TRBD1 (6 bases). V lost 6 bases to trimming and J lost 7 bases, with 11 bases between them. CDR1 and CDR2 (germline): SGHNT, YYREEE (reference sequence). This CDR3 is built from 12 residues. The CDR3 bases are TGTGCCAGCATGGGGGCAATTAATGAGCAGTTCTTC. It translates to CASMGAINEQFF. Using reference TRBV5-4 and TRBJ2-1 for the parts outside the CDR3, the full variable domain is ETGVTQSPTHLIKTRGQQVTLRCSSQSGHNTVSWYQQALGQGPQFIFQYYREEENGRGNFPPRFSGLQFPNYSSELNVNALELDDSALYLCASMGAINEQFFGPGTRLTVL.

V gene TRBV2 combines with J gene TRBJ2-7; the match to TRBD1 covers 10 bases. The germline CDR1 and CDR2 sequences are SNHLY and FYNNEI. This CDR3 is 16 amino acids long. The ends lost 4 bases at V and 7 bases at J; junction bases unmatched: 13. CDR3 bases: TGTGCCAGCAGTGGGGAGGGGGACAGGGGTCACCCAGAGCAGTACTTC. Protein: CASSGEGDRGHPEQYF.

There are a few counts of this clone. The V call is TRBV9, the J call TRBJ1-1; D gene unclear. This CDR3 contains 15 residues. V was shortened by 4 bases and J by 1 base, with 14 bases between the two germline ends. Germline loops: CDR1 SGDLS, CDR2 YYNGEE. The DNA for the CDR3 is TGTGCCAGCAGCAACGAGAGGACCGAGAACACTGAAGCTTTCTTT. Translation gives CASSNERTENTEAFF.

The gene calls are TRBV4-3 and TRBJ2-7, with 8 bases aligning to TRBD1. J gave up 5 bases and V 0 bases, and 9 bases lay outside the gene matches. The germline V gene has CDR1 LGHNA and CDR2 YSLEER. This CDR3 is built from 16 residues. CDR3 DNA: TGCGCCAGCAGCCAAGATGCAGGGGGCCCCCCCAACGAGCAGTACTTC. It translates to CASSQDAGGPPNEQYF.

The rearrangement uses TRBV7-9 and TRBJ1-4; a weak D match, TRBD1 (5 bases). The CDR3 contains 14 residues. Trimming pared 5 bases from V and 3 bases from J, leaving 10 bases between. In germline, CDR1 is SEHNR, CDR2 FQNEAQ (reference sequence). The CDR3 nucleotides are TGTGCCAGCAGCCGGGGGGAGGCTAATGAAAAACTGTTTTTT. Translated, it gives CASSRGEANEKLFF.

This sequence joins TRBV19 and TRBJ2-7, with a tentative D call TRBD2 (5 bases). Germline values: CDR1 LNHDA, CDR2 SQIVND (reference sequence). Trimming took 8 bases from V and 0 from J, leaving 11 bases between them. This CDR3 region has 13 residues. CDR3 residues: CASLEANSYEQYF. The CDR3 nucleotides read TGTGCCAGTTTGGAGGCGAACTCCTACGAGCAGTACTTC.

The chain recombines TRBV30 with TRBJ2-7; D gene uncertain. This CDR3 comprises 12 residues. Germline CDR1 is GTSNPN and CDR2 is SVGIG (reference sequence). V dropped 1 base and J dropped 7 bases, with 11 bases sitting between them. This CDR3 reads CAWSDGFGEQYF. The CDR3, as DNA: TGTGCCTGGAGTGACGGTTTCGGGGAGCAGTACTTC.

The chain recombines TRBV19 with TRBJ2-3; unclear D gene. Germline CDR1 LNHDA, CDR2 SQIVND (reference sequence). V dropped 3 bases and J dropped 0 bases, with 13 bases sitting between them. The CDR3 is made up of 16 amino acids. The chain's CDR3 is CASSMVKERSTDTQYF. CDR3 in DNA: TGTGCCAGTAGTATGGTGAAGGAGAGAAGCACAGATACGCAGTATTTT.

The chain recombines TRBV18 with TRBJ1-1, with D perhaps matching TRBD1 (5 bases). Germline CDR1 and CDR2: KGHSH and LQKENI. V shed 2 bases and J shed 6 bases, with 16 bases lying between them. This CDR3 region has 15 residues. Written as DNA, the CDR3 is TGTGCCAGCTCACCAAATCTTGGGGGACTCGCTGAAGCTTTCTTT. This translates into CASSPNLGGLAEAFF.

V and J are TRBV5-1 and TRBJ2-3, with TRBD2 identical over 9 bases. This CDR3 contains 15 residues. Germline loops: CDR1 SGHRS, CDR2 YFSETQ. Trimming cost V 3 bases and J 5 bases; bases outside gene matches: 7. The CDR3 DNA reads as TGCGCCAGCAGCTGGCGGGGGGGCCGCGAAGATACGCAGTATTTT. Its translation: CASSWRGGREDTQYF.

The chain couples TRBV29-1 to TRBJ1-2; 10 nucleotides match TRBD1. Germline CDR1 SQVTM, CDR2 ANQGSEA. After removal of 6 bases from V and 6 bases from J, the junction contained 4 bases not matched to a gene. The CDR3 sequence is 12 residues long. CDR3 amino acids: CSVGTGVDGYTF. The CDR3 region has the DNA TGCAGCGTAGGGACAGGGGTGGATGGCTACACCTTC.

V gene TRBV27 combines with J gene TRBJ2-5; perhaps TRBD1 as D (6 bases). CDR1 MNHEY and CDR2 SMNVEV come from the germline V gene (reference sequence). This CDR3 spans 13 amino acids. V lost 4 bases to trimming and J lost 4 bases, with 10 bases between them. The CDR3 protein is CASSSYRAETQYF. CDR3 nucleotides: TGTGCCAGCAGTTCCTACAGGGCAGAGACCCAGTACTTC.

This clone was recorded once. V and J are TRBV7-2 and TRBJ2-7; 11 positions match TRBD2. The CDR3 contains 16 residues. V dropped 1 base and J dropped 2; count of bases not matched to a gene: 4. The germline gives CDR1 SGHTA, CDR2 FQGNSA. CDR3: CASSLGGSGGAYEQYF. The CDR3 bases are TGTGCCAGCAGCTTAGGGGGTAGCGGGGGGGCCTACGAGCAGTACTTC.

This clone has only a few counts. The V and J genes are TRBV5-1 and TRBJ2-1; D is ambiguous. This CDR3 is 15 amino acids long. V dropped 0 bases and J dropped 6 bases, with 13 bases sitting between them. CDR1 and CDR2 (germline): SGHRS, YFSETQ. CDR3 bases: TGCGCCAGCAGCTTGGATAGCAGGTCGACCAATGAGCAGTTCTTC. Amino acid sequence: CASSLDSRSTNEQFF.

This clone was seen more than once but under ten times. The chain joins TRBV30 to TRBJ1-2; D is uncertain. Trimming stripped 2 bases from V and 2 bases from J, with 6 bases between. This CDR3 is 12 amino acids long. Germline-derived CDR1 and CDR2 are GTSNPN and SVGIG (reference sequence). The CDR3 here is CAWSKQNYGYTF. CDR3 in DNA: TGTGCCTGGAGTAAGCAAAACTATGGCTACACCTTC.

The J gene is TRBJ2-6, the V gene TRBV19; D is possibly TRBD2 (7 bases). Germline CDR1 LNHDA, CDR2 SQIVND (reference sequence). Deletions cut 7 bases from V and 4 bases from J, with 17 bases between. The CDR3 extends over 16 amino acids. The CDR3 DNA is TGTGCCAGTAATCCCCTGGGGGGGCCAGGGGCCAACGTCCTGACTTTC. It specifies CASNPLGGPGANVLTF.

This clone showed up just a few times. The genes are TRBV29-1 and TRBJ1-1; D is ambiguous. The germline V gene encodes CDR1 SQVTM and CDR2 ANQGSEA. V shed 7 bases and J shed 1 base, with 13 bases lying between them. This CDR3 has 13 residues. The CDR3 loop reads CSAEGNGNTEAFF. In nucleotides, the CDR3 is TGCAGCGCCGAAGGAAACGGGAACACTGAAGCTTTCTTT. Combining the CDR3 with reference TRBV29-1 and TRBJ1-1 gives the whole variable domain SAVISQKPSRDICQRGTSLTIQCQVDSQVTMMFWYRQQPGQSLTLIATANQGSEATYESGFVIDKFPISRPNLTFSTLTVSNMSPEDSSIYLCSAEGNGNTEAFFGQGTRLTVV.

This sequence joins TRBV11-2 and TRBJ1-2, with D perhaps matching TRBD1 (5 bases). V dropped 5 bases and J dropped 10 bases, with 14 bases sitting between them. The CDR3 covers 12 residues. CDR1 and CDR2 from the germline V gene are SGHAT and FQNNGV. The CDR3 region is CASSPTGLLYTF. The CDR3 nucleotides are TGTGCCAGCAGCCCTACGGGACTCCTCTACACCTTC. Complete variable domain (other parts from reference TRBV11-2 and TRBJ1-2): EAGVAQSPRYKIIEKRQSVAFWCNPISGHATLYWYQQILGQGPKLLIQFQNNGVVDDSQLPKDRFSAERLKGVDSTLKIQPAKLEDSAVYLCASSPTGLLYTFGSGTRLTVV.

This rearrangement joins TRBV7-6 to TRBJ1-4, with D uncertain. This CDR3 contains 15 residues. In germline, CDR1 is SGHVS, CDR2 FNYEAQ. V shed 5 bases and J shed 0 bases, with 10 bases lying between them. The CDR3 nucleotides are TGTGCCAGCAGCGAAACCGGGTCAACTAATGAAAAACTGTTTTTT. This sequence encodes CASSETGSTNEKLFF.